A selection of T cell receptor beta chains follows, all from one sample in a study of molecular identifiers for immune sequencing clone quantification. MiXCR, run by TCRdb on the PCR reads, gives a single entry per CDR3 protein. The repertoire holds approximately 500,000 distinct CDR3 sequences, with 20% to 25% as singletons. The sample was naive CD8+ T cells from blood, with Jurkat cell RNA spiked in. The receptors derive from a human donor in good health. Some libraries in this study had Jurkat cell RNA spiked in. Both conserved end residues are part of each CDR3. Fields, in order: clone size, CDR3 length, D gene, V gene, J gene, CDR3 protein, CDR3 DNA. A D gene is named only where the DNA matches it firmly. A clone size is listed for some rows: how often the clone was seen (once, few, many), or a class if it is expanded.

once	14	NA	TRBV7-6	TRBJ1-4	CASKSGASTEKLFF	TGTGCCAGCAAGTCAGGGGCGTCGACTGAAAAACTGTTTTTT
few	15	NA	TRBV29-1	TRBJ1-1	CSVEETGSMNTEAFF	TGCAGCGTTGAAGAAACGGGGAGTATGAACACTGAAGCTTTCTTT
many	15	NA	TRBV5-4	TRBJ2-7	CASSSRQDRAYEQYF	TGTGCCAGCAGCTCACGACAGGATAGAGCCTACGAGCAGTACTTC
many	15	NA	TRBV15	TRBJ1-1	CATSRGAGINTEAFF	TGTGCCACCAGCAGAGGGGCAGGGATTAACACTGAAGCTTTCTTT
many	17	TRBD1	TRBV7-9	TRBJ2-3	CASSPPISGTADFAQYF	TGTGCCAGCAGCCCCCCCATTTCAGGGACAGCTGATTTTGCGCAGTATTTT
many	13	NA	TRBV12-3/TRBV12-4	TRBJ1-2	CASSFSRFNGYTF	TGTGCCAGCAGTTTTTCCCGCTTTAATGGCTACACCTTC
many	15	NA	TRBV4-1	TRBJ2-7	CASSQLTGGKYEQYF	TGCGCCAGCAGCCAATTGACCGGGGGTAAATACGAGCAGTACTTC
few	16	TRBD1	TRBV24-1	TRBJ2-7	CATSDKLGTGLNEQYF	TGTGCCACCAGTGACAAACTCGGGACAGGGCTCAACGAGCAGTACTTC
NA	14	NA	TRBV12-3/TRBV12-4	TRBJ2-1	CASTPDDTWNEQFF	TGTGCCAGCACCCCGGATGATACTTGGAATGAGCAGTTCTTC
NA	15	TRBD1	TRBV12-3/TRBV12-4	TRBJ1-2	CASNDRDRGLDGYTF	TGTGCCAGCAACGACCGGGACAGGGGGCTTGACGGCTACACCTTC
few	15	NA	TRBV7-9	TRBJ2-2	CASSLNMKNTGELFF	TGTGCCAGCAGCTTAAACATGAAAAACACCGGGGAGCTGTTTTTT
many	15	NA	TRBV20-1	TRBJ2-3	CSASSPRLLTDTQYF	TGCAGTGCTAGCTCCCCCCGTCTCCTCACAGATACGCAGTATTTT
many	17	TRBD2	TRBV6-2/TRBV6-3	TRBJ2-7	CASSEPGLGSWGGEQYF	TGTGCCAGCAGCGAGCCGGGACTAGGGAGTTGGGGAGGCGAGCAGTACTTC
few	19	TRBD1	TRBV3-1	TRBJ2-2	CASSQESGTGGMDTGELFF	TGTGCCAGCAGCCAAGAAAGTGGGACAGGGGGCATGGACACCGGGGAGCTGTTTTTT
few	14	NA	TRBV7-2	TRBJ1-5	CASSPGRGGQPQHF	TGTGCCAGCAGCCCTGGGCGAGGTGGACAGCCCCAGCATTTT
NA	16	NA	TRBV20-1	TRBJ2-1	CSARSTSAGGYDEQFF	TGCAGTGCTAGATCCACCTCAGCGGGTGGCTACGATGAGCAGTTCTTC
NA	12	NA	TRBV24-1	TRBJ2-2	CATSASTGELFF	TGTGCCACCAGTGCATCCACCGGGGAGCTGTTTTTT
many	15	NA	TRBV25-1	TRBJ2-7	CASSDFPNQAYEQYF	TGTGCCAGCAGTGATTTCCCAAATCAGGCCTACGAGCAGTACTTC
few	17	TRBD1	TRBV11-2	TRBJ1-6	CASSAGQGLGVNSPLHF	TGTGCCAGCAGCGCCGGACAGGGGTTGGGAGTTAATTCACCCCTCCACTTT
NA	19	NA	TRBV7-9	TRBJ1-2	CASSSGGGAYLPTNYGYTF	TGTGCCAGCAGCTCCGGCGGGGGGGCCTACCTTCCAACCAACTATGGCTACACCTTC
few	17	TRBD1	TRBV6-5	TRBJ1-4	CASSATTGGTTNEKLFF	TGTGCCAGCAGTGCAACGACAGGGGGAACAACTAATGAAAAACTGTTTTTT
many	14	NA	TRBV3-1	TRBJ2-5	CASSRIRGQETQYF	TGTGCCAGCAGCCGCATAAGGGGTCAAGAGACCCAGTACTTC
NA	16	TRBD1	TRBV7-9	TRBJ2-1	CASSPGDSRGYNEQFF	TGTGCCAGCAGCCCTGGGGACAGTAGGGGGTACAATGAGCAGTTCTTC